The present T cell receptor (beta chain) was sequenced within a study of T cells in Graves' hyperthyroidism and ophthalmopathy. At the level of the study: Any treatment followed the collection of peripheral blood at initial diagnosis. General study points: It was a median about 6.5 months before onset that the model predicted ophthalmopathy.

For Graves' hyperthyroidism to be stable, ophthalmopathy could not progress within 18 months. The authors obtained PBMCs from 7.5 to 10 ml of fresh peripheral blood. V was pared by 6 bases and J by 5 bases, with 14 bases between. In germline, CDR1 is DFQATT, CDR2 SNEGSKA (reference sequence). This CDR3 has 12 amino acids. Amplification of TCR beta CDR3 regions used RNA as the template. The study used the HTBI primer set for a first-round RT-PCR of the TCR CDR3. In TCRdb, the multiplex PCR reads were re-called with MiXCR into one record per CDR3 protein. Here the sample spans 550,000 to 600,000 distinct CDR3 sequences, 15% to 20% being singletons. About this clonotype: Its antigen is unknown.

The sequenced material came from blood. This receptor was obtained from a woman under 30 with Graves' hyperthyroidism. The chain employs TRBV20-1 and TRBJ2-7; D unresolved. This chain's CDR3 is CSAGLEVDEQYF. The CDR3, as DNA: TGCAGTGCCGGTCTGGAAGTGGACGAGCAGTACTTC.